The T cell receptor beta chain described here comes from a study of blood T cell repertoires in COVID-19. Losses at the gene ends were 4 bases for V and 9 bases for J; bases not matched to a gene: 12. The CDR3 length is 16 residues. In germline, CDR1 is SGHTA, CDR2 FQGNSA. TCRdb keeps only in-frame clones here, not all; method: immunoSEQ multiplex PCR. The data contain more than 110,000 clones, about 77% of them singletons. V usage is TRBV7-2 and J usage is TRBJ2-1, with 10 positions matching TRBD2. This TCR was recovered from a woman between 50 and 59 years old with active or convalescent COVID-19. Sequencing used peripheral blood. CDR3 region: CASSSSRTSGRGEQFF. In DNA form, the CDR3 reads TGTGCCAGCAGCTCAAGCAGGACTAGCGGAAGGGGTGAGCAGTTCTTC.